Described below is a single TCR beta chain sequence and its context. The antigen is not known. The V gene's germline CDR1 is SGHRS and CDR2 YFSETQ. Trimming took 1 base from V and 0 from J, leaving 7 bases between them. This CDR3 spans 14 amino acids. These data are taken from a study of cytomegalovirus exposure and HLA in healthy donors. General study findings and limits: Rare TCR sequences dominated, though some public TCRs recurred in many donors. The classifier was said to identify cytomegalovirus status with high specificity and sensitivity. According to the study, 180 or so TCR beta chains were cytomegalovirus-associated. For most TCR beta V segments, an earlier analysis put the productive rate at about 90% or about 30% of the time.

Vbeta (60) and Jbeta (13) primers were used in the PCR. Repertoires were generated with immunoSEQ multiplex PCR, while TCRdb's copy carries only in-frame clones and drops some. This sample contains around 78,000 clones. The V call is TRBV5-1, the J call TRBJ1-1; D uncertain. Specimen: PBMCs. The sequence came from a man aged 18 to 29 in good health and CMV-seropositive. CDR3 nucleotide sequence: TGCGCCAGCAGCTTGTATGGCCTGAACACTGAAGCTTTCTTT. This sequence encodes CASSLYGLNTEAFF.